Presented here are 9 T cell receptor beta chains from one specimen sequenced in a study of blood T cells in healthy people across ages. Primers used in a second PCR of about 6 to 11 cycles were a sample-barcoded 5' primer and a J-beta primer mix. TCRdb reprocessed the 5' RACE reads with MiXCR, giving one entry per CDR3 protein. Here the sample spans 780,000 or so distinct CDR3 sequences, approximately 25% being singletons. In addition, the sample was reused for a study of T cells of mothers and their children.

Specimen: blood. The receptor set was obtained from a boy aged 5-17 years in good health.

The chain uses TRBV20-1 and TRBJ2-5; D possibly corresponds to TRBD2 (6 bases). The DNA end favors TRBJ2-7, so the J call may be wrong. This CDR3 is 10 amino acids long. CDR1 is DFQATT, CDR2 SNEGSKA, per germline (reference sequence). The DNA of the CDR3 is TGCAGCTGGCGGGGAAACGAGCAGTACTTC. Amino acids: CSWRGNEQYF.

This clonotype appeared a few times. The chain carries TRBV7-2 and TRBJ2-1, with D hard to call. The CDR3 is 13 residues long. Trimming cost V 2 bases and J 5 bases, with 7 bases left between them. CDR1 and CDR2 from the germline V gene are SGHTA and FQGNSA. The CDR3 coding sequence is TGTGCCAGCAGCTTATCTATTAACAATGAGCAGTTCTTC. This gives the protein CASSLSINNEQFF.

This clonotype was seen a handful of times. This sequence joins TRBV29-1 and TRBJ2-2, with D possibly being TRBD1 (5 bases). V dropped 4 bases and J dropped 5 bases, with 14 bases sitting between them. The germline V gene has CDR1 SQVTM and CDR2 ANQGSEA. The CDR3 runs 14 residues. DNA of the CDR3: TGCAGCGTTGGAGTGTCAGGGAAAACCGGGGAGCTGTTTTTT. This translates into CSVGVSGKTGELFF.

This chain links TRBV5-4 with TRBJ1-2, with 9 bases aligning to TRBD1. Germline V gene data show CDR1 as SGHNT and CDR2 as YYREEE (reference sequence). The CDR3 sequence is 14 residues long. The V gene end was trimmed by 7 bases and the J gene end by 8 bases; junction bases not matched to a gene: 12. The CDR3 region is CASGIQGAWEGYTF. CDR3 coding DNA: TGTGCCAGCGGGATACAGGGGGCCTGGGAAGGCTACACCTTC.

In its sample, this clonotype was seen a few times. The chain employs TRBV29-1 and TRBJ2-1; perhaps TRBD1 as D (6 bases). The V gene's germline CDR1 is SQVTM and CDR2 ANQGSEA. V lost 7 bases and J 5 bases, leaving 18 bases between the germline ends. The CDR3 covers 14 residues. CDR3 coding DNA: TGCAGCGGGACCCCCTGGACAGACGACAATGAGCAGTTCTTC. Amino acid sequence: CSGTPWTDDNEQFF.

This chain joins TRBV3-1 and TRBJ2-5; unclear D gene. The CDR3 has 13 amino acids. Germline V gene data show CDR1 as LGHDT and CDR2 as YNNKEL (reference sequence). V lost 4 bases and J 4 bases, leaving 10 bases between the germline ends. This chain's CDR3 is CASSPSNPETQYF. CDR3 sequence (DNA): TGTGCCAGCAGCCCGTCAAACCCAGAGACCCAGTACTTC.

Only a few counts were recorded for this clonotype. The rearrangement links TRBV4-1 to TRBJ1-4; no definite D call. The CDR3 loop spans 16 amino acids. CDR1 is MGHRA, CDR2 YSYEKL, per germline. Trimming shortened V by 1 base and J by 3 bases, and 12 bases separated the two germline ends. The CDR3 sequence is CASSQGSVVANEKLFF. The CDR3, as DNA: TGCGCCAGCAGCCAAGGGTCGGTAGTAGCTAATGAAAAACTGTTTTTT.

The rearrangement links TRBV5-1 to TRBJ2-2, with unresolved D. Germline V gene sequence: CDR1 SGHRS, CDR2 YFSETQ. Trimming stripped 7 bases from V and 1 base from J, with 11 bases between. The CDR3 spans 14 residues. CDR3: CASEETLNTGELFF. The CDR3 DNA reads as TGCGCCAGCGAGGAGACATTGAACACCGGGGAGCTGTTTTTT.

This clonotype came up a few times. J is TRBJ2-5 and V is TRBV5-6; D is possibly TRBD1 or TRBD2 (5 bases each). This CDR3 is built from 13 residues. V was trimmed by 3 bases and J by 5 bases, leaving 11 bases between them. Germline-derived CDR1 and CDR2 are SGHDT and YYEEEE. The chain's CDR3 is CASSSGTWETQYF. CDR3 nucleotide sequence: TGTGCCAGCAGCTCAGGGACCTGGGAGACCCAGTACTTC.